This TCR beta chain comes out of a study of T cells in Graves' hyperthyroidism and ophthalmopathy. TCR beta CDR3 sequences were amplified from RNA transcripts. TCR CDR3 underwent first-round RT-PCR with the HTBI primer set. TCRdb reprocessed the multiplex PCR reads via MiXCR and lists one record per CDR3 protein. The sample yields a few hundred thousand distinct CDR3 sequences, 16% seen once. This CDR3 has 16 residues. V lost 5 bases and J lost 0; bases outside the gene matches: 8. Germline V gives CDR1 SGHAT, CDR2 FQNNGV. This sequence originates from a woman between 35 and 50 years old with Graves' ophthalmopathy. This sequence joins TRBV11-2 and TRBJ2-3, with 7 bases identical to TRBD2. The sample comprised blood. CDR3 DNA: TGTGCCAGCAGCGGCCTAGCGGCGTCTAGCACAGATACGCAGTATTTT. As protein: CASSGLAASSTDTQYF.